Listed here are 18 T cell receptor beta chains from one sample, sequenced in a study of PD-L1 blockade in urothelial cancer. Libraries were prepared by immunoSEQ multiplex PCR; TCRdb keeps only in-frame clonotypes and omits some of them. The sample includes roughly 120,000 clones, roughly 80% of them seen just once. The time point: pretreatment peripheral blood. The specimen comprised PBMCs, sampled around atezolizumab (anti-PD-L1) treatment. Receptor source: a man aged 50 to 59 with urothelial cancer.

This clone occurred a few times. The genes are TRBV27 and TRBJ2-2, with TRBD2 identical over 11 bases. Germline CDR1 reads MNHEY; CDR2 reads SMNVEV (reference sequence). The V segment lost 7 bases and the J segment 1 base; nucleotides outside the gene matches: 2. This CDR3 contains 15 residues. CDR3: CASNSGRVNTGELFF. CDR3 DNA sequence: TGTGCCAGCAATAGCGGGAGGGTGAACACCGGGGAGCTGTTTTTT.

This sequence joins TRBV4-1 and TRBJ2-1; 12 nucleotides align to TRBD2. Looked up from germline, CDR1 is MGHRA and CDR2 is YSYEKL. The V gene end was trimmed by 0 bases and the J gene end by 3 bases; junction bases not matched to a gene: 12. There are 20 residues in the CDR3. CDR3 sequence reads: CASSQEGAQTSGSYYNEQFF. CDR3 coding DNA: TGCGCCAGCAGCCAAGAGGGAGCGCAGACTAGCGGGAGTTACTACAATGAGCAGTTCTTC.

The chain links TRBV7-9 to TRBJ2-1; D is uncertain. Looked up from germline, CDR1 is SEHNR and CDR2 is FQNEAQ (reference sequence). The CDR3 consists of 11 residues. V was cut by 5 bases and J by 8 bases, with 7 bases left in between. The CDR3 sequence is CASSPGYEQFF. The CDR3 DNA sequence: TGTGCCAGCAGCCCTGGCTATGAGCAGTTCTTC.

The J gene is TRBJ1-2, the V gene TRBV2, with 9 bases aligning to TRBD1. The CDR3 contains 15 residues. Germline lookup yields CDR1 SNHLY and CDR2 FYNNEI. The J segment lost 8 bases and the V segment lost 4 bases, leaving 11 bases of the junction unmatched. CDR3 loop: CASSAQQGAPGGYTF. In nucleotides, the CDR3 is TGTGCCAGCAGTGCCCAACAGGGGGCGCCGGGAGGCTACACCTTC.

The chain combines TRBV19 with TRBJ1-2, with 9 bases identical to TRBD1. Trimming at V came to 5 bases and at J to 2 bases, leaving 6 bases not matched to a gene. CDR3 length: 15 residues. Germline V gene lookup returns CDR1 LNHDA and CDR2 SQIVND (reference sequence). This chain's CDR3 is CASSAGTGWNYGYTF. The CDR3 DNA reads TGTGCCAGTAGTGCGGGGACAGGGTGGAACTATGGCTACACCTTC.

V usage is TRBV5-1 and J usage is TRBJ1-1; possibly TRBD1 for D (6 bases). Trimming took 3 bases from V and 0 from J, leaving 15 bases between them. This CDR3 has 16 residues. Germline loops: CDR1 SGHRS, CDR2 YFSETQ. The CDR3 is CASSSGQLTMNTEAFF. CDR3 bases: TGCGCCAGCAGCTCCGGACAGCTAACTATGAACACTGAAGCTTTCTTT.

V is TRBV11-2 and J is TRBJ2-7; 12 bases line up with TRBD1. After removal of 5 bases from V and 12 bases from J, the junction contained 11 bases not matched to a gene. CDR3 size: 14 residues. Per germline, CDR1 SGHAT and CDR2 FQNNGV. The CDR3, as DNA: TGTGCCAGCAGCACACCGGGACAGGGGGCCGGGTCGTACTTC. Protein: CASSTPGQGAGSYF.

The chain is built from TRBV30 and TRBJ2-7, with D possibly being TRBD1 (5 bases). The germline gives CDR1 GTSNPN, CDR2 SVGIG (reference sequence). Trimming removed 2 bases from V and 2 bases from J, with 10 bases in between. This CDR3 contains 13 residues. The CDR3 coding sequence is TGTGCCTGGAGTAAAGACAGTCCCTACGAGCAGTACTTC. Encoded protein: CAWSKDSPYEQYF.

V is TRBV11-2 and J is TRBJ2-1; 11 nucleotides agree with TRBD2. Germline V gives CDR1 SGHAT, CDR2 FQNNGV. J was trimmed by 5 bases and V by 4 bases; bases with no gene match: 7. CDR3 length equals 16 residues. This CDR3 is CASSSWTSGLDNEQFF. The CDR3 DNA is TGTGCCAGCAGCTCTTGGACTAGCGGGTTAGACAATGAGCAGTTCTTC. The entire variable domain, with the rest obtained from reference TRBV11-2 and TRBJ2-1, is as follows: EAGVAQSPRYKIIEKRQSVAFWCNPISGHATLYWYQQILGQGPKLLIQFQNNGVVDDSQLPKDRFSAERLKGVDSTLKIQPAKLEDSAVYLCASSSWTSGLDNEQFFGPGTRLTVL.

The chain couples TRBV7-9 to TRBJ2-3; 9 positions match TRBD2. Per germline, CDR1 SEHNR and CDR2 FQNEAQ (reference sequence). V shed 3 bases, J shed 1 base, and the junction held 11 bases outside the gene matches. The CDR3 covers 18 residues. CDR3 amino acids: CASSFLQREVPGTDTQYF. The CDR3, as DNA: TGTGCCAGCAGCTTCCTTCAGCGGGAGGTTCCGGGCACAGATACGCAGTATTTT.

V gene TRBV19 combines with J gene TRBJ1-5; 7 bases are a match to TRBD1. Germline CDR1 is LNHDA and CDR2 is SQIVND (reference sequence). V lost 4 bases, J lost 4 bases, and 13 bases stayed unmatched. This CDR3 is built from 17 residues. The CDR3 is CASSRDFDRVGNQPQHF. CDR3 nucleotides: TGTGCCAGTAGTAGGGACTTCGACAGGGTTGGAAATCAGCCCCAGCATTTT.

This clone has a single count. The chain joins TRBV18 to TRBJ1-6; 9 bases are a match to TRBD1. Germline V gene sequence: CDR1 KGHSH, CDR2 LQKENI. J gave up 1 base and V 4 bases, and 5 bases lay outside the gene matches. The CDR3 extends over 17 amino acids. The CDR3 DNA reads TGTGCCAGCTCACGGGGGACAGGGCGATCCTATAATTCACCCCTCCACTTT. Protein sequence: CASSRGTGRSYNSPLHF.

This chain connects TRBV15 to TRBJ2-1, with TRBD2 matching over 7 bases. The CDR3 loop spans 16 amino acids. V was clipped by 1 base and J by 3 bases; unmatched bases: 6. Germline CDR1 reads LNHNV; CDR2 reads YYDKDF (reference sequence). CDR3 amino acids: CATSRGKASGYNEQFF. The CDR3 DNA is TGTGCCACCAGCAGAGGAAAGGCTAGCGGCTACAATGAGCAGTTCTTC.

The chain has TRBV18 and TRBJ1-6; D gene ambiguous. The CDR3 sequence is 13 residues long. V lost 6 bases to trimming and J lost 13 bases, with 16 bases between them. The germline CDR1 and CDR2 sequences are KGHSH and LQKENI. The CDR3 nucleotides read TGTGCCAGCTCCCGTATGACGGATAGCCCCCTCCACTTT. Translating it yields CASSRMTDSPLHF.

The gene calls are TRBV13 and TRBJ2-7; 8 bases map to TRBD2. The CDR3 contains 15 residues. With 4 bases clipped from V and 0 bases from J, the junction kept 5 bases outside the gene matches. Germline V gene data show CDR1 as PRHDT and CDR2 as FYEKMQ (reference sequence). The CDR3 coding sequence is TGTGCCAGCAGCTATCCGACTAGCGCCTCCTACGAGCAGTACTTC. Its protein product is CASSYPTSASYEQYF.

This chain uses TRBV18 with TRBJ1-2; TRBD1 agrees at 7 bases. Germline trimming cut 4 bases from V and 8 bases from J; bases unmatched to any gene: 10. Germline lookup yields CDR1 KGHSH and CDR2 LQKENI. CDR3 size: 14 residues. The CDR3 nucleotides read TGTGCCAGCTCACTAACACAGGGGCTTGGCGGCTACACCTTC. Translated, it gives CASSLTQGLGGYTF. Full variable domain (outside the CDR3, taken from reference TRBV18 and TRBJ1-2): NAGVMQNPRHLVRRRGQEARLRCSPMKGHSHVYWYRQLPEEGLKFMVYLQKENIIDESGMPKERFSAEFPKEGPSILRIQQVVRGDSAAYFCASSLTQGLGGYTFGSGTRLTVV.

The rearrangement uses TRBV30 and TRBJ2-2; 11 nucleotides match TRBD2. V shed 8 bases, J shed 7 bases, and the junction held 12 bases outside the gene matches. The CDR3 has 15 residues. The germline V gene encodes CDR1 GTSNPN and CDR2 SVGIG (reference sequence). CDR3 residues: CARQPGLAGGGELFF. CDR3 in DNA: TGTGCCCGACAACCGGGGCTAGCGGGAGGCGGGGAGCTGTTTTTT.

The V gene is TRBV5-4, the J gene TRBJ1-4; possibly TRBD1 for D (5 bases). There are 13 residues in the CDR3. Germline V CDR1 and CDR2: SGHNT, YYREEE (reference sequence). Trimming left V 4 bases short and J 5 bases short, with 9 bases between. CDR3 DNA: TGTGCCAGCAGCCGGGGGGGGAATGAAAAACTGTTTTTT. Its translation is CASSRGGNEKLFF.